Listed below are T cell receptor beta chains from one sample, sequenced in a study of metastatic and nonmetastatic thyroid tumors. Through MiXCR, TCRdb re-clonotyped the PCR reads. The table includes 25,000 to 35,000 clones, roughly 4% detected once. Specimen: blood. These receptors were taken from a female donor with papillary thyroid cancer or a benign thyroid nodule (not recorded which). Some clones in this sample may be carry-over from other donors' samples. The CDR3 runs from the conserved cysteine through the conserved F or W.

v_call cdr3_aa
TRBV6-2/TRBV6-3 CASSAPYREPSYGYTF
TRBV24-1 CATRGAAGGSTGELFF
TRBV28 CDSSTQPDRGETQYF
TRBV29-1 CSVERQDGNTIYF
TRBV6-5 CASSYSGNRGFYGYTF
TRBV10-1 CASSRDLSSYNEQFF
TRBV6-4 CASSGAGRVYTIYF
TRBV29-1 CSPPGNTYYEQYF
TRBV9 CASSVGSSGRGGTQHF
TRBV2 CASKRGARNQPQHF
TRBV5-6 CASSSGTVDGYTF
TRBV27 CATSSNQPQHF
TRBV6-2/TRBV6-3 CASTRGRGYEQYF
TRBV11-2 CASSPGRGRGEQYF
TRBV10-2 CASSEGQTYEQYF
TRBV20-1 CSARASGTGGGQYF
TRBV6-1 CASSYDSTGELFF
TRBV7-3 CASSLAPGRAYEQYF
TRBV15 CATSSETGVETQYF
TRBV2 CASSDSRINEQYF
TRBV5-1 CASSLGGTGIHYGYTF
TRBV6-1 CASSEGPGNTIYF
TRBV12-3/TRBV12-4 CASSSVAGGQPQHF
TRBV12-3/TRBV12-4 CASRTPSGRANNEQFF
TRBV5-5 CASSLGKPGLAGFGEQFF
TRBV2 CASSAGTSGYEQYF
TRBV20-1 CSAMKRVYNEQFF
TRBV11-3 CASSFNRATDTQYF
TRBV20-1 CSASTGLRGAYNSPLHF
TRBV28 CASSIHPGTGAFF
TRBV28 CASTKGLINQPQHF